The 29 T cell receptor beta chains reported below all come from one sample, sequenced in a study of CD8+CD57+ T cells in acquired aplastic anemia. Genomic DNA acted as the template from which TCR beta VDJ combination and CDR3 sequence profiling were carried out. TCRdb fed the reads into MiXCR, producing one record per CDR3 protein. The sample lists some 190,000 distinct CDR3 sequences, 54% seen once, with 15% to 20% in the top ten. Sequenced input: sorted CD4+, CD8+, or CD8+CD57+ T cells (not recorded which) from PBMCs. These receptors all stem from a human donor in good health, serving as a control.

This clonotype showed up many times. The chain is built from TRBV7-2 and TRBJ2-2; TRBD2 aligns across 9 bases. In germline, CDR1 is SGHTA, CDR2 FQGNSA. CDR3 length: 16 residues. With 2 bases clipped from V and 3 bases from J, the junction kept 4 bases outside the gene matches. The CDR3 protein is CASSLLAGMYTGELFF. CDR3 nucleotide sequence: TGTGCCAGCAGCTTACTAGCGGGGATGTACACCGGGGAGCTGTTTTTT.

There are many counts of this clonotype. J is TRBJ2-7 and V is TRBV2; no definite D call. V was cut by 6 bases and J by 4 bases, with 10 bases left in between. Germline CDR1 is SNHLY and CDR2 is FYNNEI. The CDR3 contains 12 residues. The CDR3 DNA follows: TGTGCCAGCAGCCTCAATATATACGAGCAGTACTTC. Its translation: CASSLNIYEQYF.

This clonotype has ten or more counts. This sequence joins TRBV30 and TRBJ1-5; no firm D call. The CDR3 has 12 amino acids. Germline V gene data show CDR1 as GTSNPN and CDR2 as SVGIG (reference sequence). Deletions cut 0 bases from V and 5 bases from J, with 5 bases between. The DNA for the CDR3 is TGTGCCTGGAGTGTACTGGATCAGCCCCAGCATTTT. This translates into CAWSVLDQPQHF.

This chain links TRBV7-2 with TRBJ2-1; D gene unclear. This CDR3 region has 15 residues. Germline assignment: CDR1 SGHTA and CDR2 FQGNSA. With 3 bases removed from V and 1 base from J, the gap between germline ends came to 10 bases. This CDR3 reads CASSFRLHSYNEQFF. Written as DNA, the CDR3 is TGTGCCAGCAGCTTCCGACTCCATTCCTACAATGAGCAGTTCTTC.

The chain recombines TRBV7-2 with TRBJ1-2; TRBD1 is a possible D gene (5 bases). CDR1 SGHTA and CDR2 FQGNSA come from the germline V gene. The CDR3 consists of 15 residues. The V and J ends lost 2 bases and 7 bases respectively, with 17 bases between them. The CDR3 DNA reads TGTGCCAGCAGCTTATTGGGGACGGGGGTGAGTGGCTACACCTTC. Translating it yields CASSLLGTGVSGYTF. The variable domain in full, with the rest retrieved from reference TRBV7-2 and TRBJ1-2, is GAGVSQSPSNKVTEKGKDVELRCDPISGHTALYWYRQSLGQGLEFLIYFQGNSAPDKSGLPSDRFSAERTGGSVSTLTIQRTQQEDSAVYLCASSLLGTGVSGYTFGSGTRLTVV.

At least ten counts were recorded for this clonotype. This rearrangement joins TRBV15 to TRBJ2-7, with TRBD1 matching 7 bases. In germline, CDR1 is LNHNV, CDR2 YYDKDF (reference sequence). The trim removed 0 bases at V and 6 bases at J, leaving 8 bases unmatched. The CDR3 loop spans 15 amino acids. The DNA of the CDR3 is TGTGCCACCAGCAGAGACTCAACAGGGGTTGGCGAGCAGTACTTC. Protein: CATSRDSTGVGEQYF.

This clonotype was counted at least ten times. This chain joins TRBV6-4 and TRBJ2-2; tentative D call: TRBD1 (5 bases). The V end was cut by 5 bases, the J end by 4 bases, with 11 bases between. The CDR3 sequence is 14 residues long. Germline V gives CDR1 MRHNA, CDR2 SNTAGT. The CDR3 nucleotides are TGTGCCAGCAGTATGACAGTCTTCACCGGGGAGCTGTTTTTT. Its protein is CASSMTVFTGELFF.

The CDR3, as DNA: TGTGCCAGCAGGGTAGCGAACTATGGCTACACCTTC. It translates to CASRVANYGYTF. This chain uses TRBV2 with TRBJ1-2; D call uncertain. The germline CDR1 and CDR2 sequences are SNHLY and FYNNEI. V lost 6 bases to trimming and J lost 2 bases, with 7 bases between them. CDR3 size: 12 residues. Based on the CDR3 plus reference TRBV2 and TRBJ1-2, the full variable domain is EPEVTQTPSHQVTQMGQEVILRCVPISNHLYFYWYRQILGQKVEFLVSFYNNEISEKSEIFDDQFSVERPDGSNFTLKIRSTKLEDSAMYFCASRVANYGYTFGSGTRLTVV.

V is TRBV19 and J is TRBJ1-2; TRBD1 is a possible D gene (5 bases). Germline CDR1 reads LNHDA; CDR2 reads SQIVND (reference sequence). Trimming removed 7 bases at V and 5 bases at J, with 35 bases between. This CDR3 spans 20 amino acids. The CDR3 nucleotides are TGTGCCAGTACCCCACGTACTCCAGGGAAGACCTACAATGAATGGTATGGCTACACCTTC. Translating gives CASTPRTPGKTYNEWYGYTF.

J is TRBJ1-1 and V is TRBV4-3; 10 nucleotides agree with TRBD1. Germline CDR1 is LGHNA and CDR2 is YSLEER. CDR3 length: 13 residues. The ends lost 2 bases at V and 11 bases at J; junction bases unmatched: 5. The CDR3 is CASSQWTGGAAFF. Here the CDR3 DNA reads TGCGCCAGCAGCCAATGGACAGGGGGAGCGGCTTTCTTT.

This sequence joins TRBV24-1 and TRBJ2-1; D unclear. The V gene's germline CDR1 is KGHDR and CDR2 SFDVKD. The CDR3 loop spans 14 amino acids. V lost 4 bases and J 7 bases, leaving 13 bases between the germline ends. The CDR3 nucleotides are TGTGCCACCAGTGAGGGGTCCTCATTGAATGAGCAGTTCTTC. It encodes CATSEGSSLNEQFF.

The chain recombines TRBV9 with TRBJ2-2; 16 nucleotides match TRBD2. After removal of 1 base from V and 9 bases from J, the junction contained 9 bases not matched to a gene. Per germline, CDR1 SGDLS and CDR2 YYNGEE. CDR3 size: 18 residues. For the CDR3, the DNA is TGTGCCAGCAGCGTATTCGGGACTAGCGGGGGGGCGGGCCGGGAGCTGTTTTTT. Its protein is CASSVFGTSGGAGRELFF.

The rearrangement links TRBV5-4 to TRBJ1-1, with D maybe TRBD1 (6 bases). V was pared by 5 bases and J by 4 bases, with 15 bases between. This CDR3 spans 14 amino acids. Germline CDR1 SGHNT, CDR2 YYREEE (reference sequence). This CDR3 is CASRSGGLGTEAFF. The CDR3, as DNA: TGTGCCAGCAGATCCGGGGGGCTGGGCACTGAAGCTTTCTTT.

In its sample, this clonotype was seen many times. The chain couples TRBV19 to TRBJ2-5, with TRBD1 matching over 7 bases. The V gene's germline CDR1 is LNHDA and CDR2 SQIVND (reference sequence). This CDR3 is built from 15 residues. The V and J ends lost 7 bases and 2 bases, in that order; junction bases with no gene match: 10. CDR3 DNA: TGTGCCAGTACTATCGGGACAGCCGTACAAGAGACCCAGTACTTC. Its protein product is CASTIGTAVQETQYF.

Note on this clonotype: Germline and junction disagree at one end, which may indicate a read error. The chain combines TRBV15 with TRBJ2-5, with 8 bases matching TRBD2. The germline CDR1 and CDR2 sequences are LNHNV and YYDKDF (reference sequence). CDR3 length: 17 residues. The CDR3 DNA follows: TGTGCCACCTGCAGGGTGGGGCGGGGGGACTACCAAGAGACCCAGTACTTC. This encodes CATCRVGRGDYQETQYF.

This clonotype was found many times. The chain combines TRBV19 with TRBJ1-2; TRBD1 might be the D (5 bases). The CDR3 length is 13 residues. Per germline, CDR1 LNHDA and CDR2 SQIVND (reference sequence). V lost 3 bases and J lost 9, with 14 bases in between. The CDR3: CASSMAGYVSYTF. Written as DNA, the CDR3 is TGTGCCAGTAGTATGGCAGGGTACGTGAGCTACACCTTC.

This chain joins TRBV2 and TRBJ1-1; D is unclear. The germline V and J ends were trimmed by 1 base and 5 bases, with 14 bases remaining between them. CDR3 length: 15 residues. Per germline, CDR1 SNHLY and CDR2 FYNNEI. CDR3 sequence: CASSEDGRRGTEAFF. The CDR3 coding sequence is TGTGCCAGCAGTGAAGACGGACGGAGAGGAACTGAAGCTTTCTTT. The entire variable domain, with the rest obtained from reference TRBV2 and TRBJ1-1, is as follows: EPEVTQTPSHQVTQMGQEVILRCVPISNHLYFYWYRQILGQKVEFLVSFYNNEISEKSEIFDDQFSVERPDGSNFTLKIRSTKLEDSAMYFCASSEDGRRGTEAFFGQGTRLTVV.

For this clonotype: A much larger clone differs by one base, so this may be a read error. This sequence joins TRBV5-1 and TRBJ2-1; 9 nucleotides line up with TRBD2. Per the germline V gene, CDR1 is SGHRS and CDR2 is YFSETQ. The length of the CDR3 is 18 residues. CDR3 sequence reads: CTSSLAVLGAGGSNEQFF. CDR3 nucleotide sequence: TGCACCAGCAGCTTGGCGGTCTTGGGCGCGGGGGGGTCGAATGAGCAGTTCTTC.

This clonotype was counted ten times or more. The J gene is TRBJ2-2, the V gene TRBV5-1; D assignment may be TRBD1 or TRBD2 (5 bases each). The CDR3 is 15 amino acids. V lost 4 bases and J 1 base, leaving 11 bases between the germline ends. Germline V gene data show CDR1 as SGHRS and CDR2 as YFSETQ. This CDR3 reads CASSPRGQNTGELFF. The CDR3 region has the DNA TGCGCCAGCAGCCCCCGGGGCCAGAACACCGGGGAGCTGTTTTTT.

The rearrangement uses TRBV20-1 and TRBJ1-6; 10 bases are shared with TRBD1. The CDR3 is 14 residues long. CDR1 is DFQATT, CDR2 SNEGSKA, per germline (reference sequence). Trimming took 5 bases from V and 10 from J; bases not matched to a gene: 8. In DNA form, the CDR3 reads TGCAGTGCTGGGGGACAGGGGATTGGGTCACCCCTCCACTTT. It encodes CSAGGQGIGSPLHF.

This clonotype was counted many times. The CDR3 bases are TGTGCCGGCAAACCAGGGGGAAAGAGGGATGAGCAGTTCTTC. It is translated as CAGKPGGKRDEQFF. The chain couples TRBV2 to TRBJ2-1, with 7 bases fitting TRBD1. This CDR3 is built from 14 residues. V lost 11 bases to trimming and J lost 8 bases; unmatched junction nucleotides: 15. CDR1 is SNHLY and CDR2 is FYNNEI in the germline V gene. Full variable domain (remainder filled in from reference TRBV2 and TRBJ2-1): EPEVTQTPSHQVTQMGQEVILRCVPISNHLYFYWYRQILGQKVEFLVSFYNNEISEKSEIFDDQFSVERPDGSNFTLKIRSTKLEDSAMYFCAGKPGGKRDEQFFGPGTRLTVL.

The rearrangement uses TRBV24-1 and TRBJ2-7, with D unresolved. The CDR3 has 14 amino acids. Per germline, CDR1 KGHDR and CDR2 SFDVKD. V lost 4 bases and J 2 bases, leaving 11 bases between the germline ends. The CDR3 protein is CATSEPANPYEQYF. The CDR3 DNA sequence: TGTGCCACCAGTGAGCCAGCTAACCCCTACGAGCAGTACTTC.

The chain joins TRBV5-1 to TRBJ2-3; D might be TRBD1 (6 bases). V gave up 4 bases and J gave up 0 bases, with 12 bases separating them. Germline V gives CDR1 SGHRS, CDR2 YFSETQ. The CDR3 has 15 residues. The DNA of the CDR3 is TGCGCCAGCAGCCAACAGGGTGCTAGCACAGATACGCAGTATTTT. Residues: CASSQQGASTDTQYF.

The V call is TRBV20-1, the J call TRBJ1-2; D possibly corresponds to TRBD1 (5 bases). Per germline, CDR1 DFQATT and CDR2 SNEGSKA (reference sequence). The CDR3 length is 14 residues. V was trimmed by 3 bases and J by 9 bases, leaving 20 bases between them. CDR3 nucleotides: TGCAGTGCTAGTTCCGGGGGGGGTAGTATAAGCTACACCTTC. As protein: CSASSGGGSISYTF.

The V call is TRBV19, the J call TRBJ2-7; the D gene could be TRBD1 or TRBD2 (6 bases each). This CDR3 has 15 residues. Germline assignment: CDR1 LNHDA and CDR2 SQIVND (reference sequence). Trimming removed 9 bases from V and 2 bases from J, with 20 bases in between. CDR3 loop: CASSTRRGGTYEQYF. In DNA, the CDR3 is TGTGCCAGCAGCACCCGACGAGGGGGGACCTACGAGCAGTACTTC.

The genes are TRBV20-1 and TRBJ2-5; D is unresolved. The CDR3 length is 13 residues. With 6 bases removed from V and 1 base from J, the gap between germline ends came to 12 bases. Per the germline V gene, CDR1 is DFQATT and CDR2 is SNEGSKA (reference sequence). CDR3 residues: CSASVHAQETQYF. CDR3 nucleotide sequence: TGCAGTGCAAGCGTACATGCCCAAGAGACCCAGTACTTC.

This clonotype was recorded at least ten times. This chain connects TRBV5-1 to TRBJ2-2; 7 bases align to TRBD1. J gave up 7 bases and V 5 bases, and 5 bases lay outside the gene matches. Germline V lookup: CDR1 SGHRS, CDR2 YFSETQ. The CDR3 runs to 13 residues. CDR3 amino acids: CASRVGGSGELFF. CDR3 sequence (DNA): TGCGCCAGCAGGGTAGGGGGCAGCGGGGAGCTGTTTTTT. Supplemented by reference TRBV5-1 and TRBJ2-2, the full variable domain reads KAGVTQTPRYLIKTRGQQVTLSCSPISGHRSVSWYQQTPGQGLQFLFEYFSETQRNKGNFPGRFSGRQFSNSRSEMNVSTLELGDSALYLCASRVGGSGELFFGEGSRLTVL.

This sequence joins TRBV2 and TRBJ1-5; D is uncertain. V was pared by 1 base and J by 0 bases, with 7 bases between. The CDR3 contains 15 residues. Germline CDR1 and CDR2: SNHLY and FYNNEI. For the CDR3, the DNA is TGTGCCAGCAGTGAAGAGGTTTATAGCAATCAGCCCCAGCATTTT. Its protein is CASSEEVYSNQPQHF.

This clonotype is medium-sized. V usage is TRBV10-3 and J usage is TRBJ1-1; D is undetermined. Trimming took 10 bases from V and 8 from J, leaving 17 bases between them. The CDR3 covers 12 residues. Germline CDR1 ENHRY, CDR2 SYGVKD. This CDR3 is CATSDGFGEAFF. CDR3 in DNA: TGTGCCACCTCTGACGGGTTCGGAGAAGCTTTCTTT.